Here is one TCR beta chain with its context. Its antigen is currently unknown. The CDR3 totals 16 residues. Germline V gives CDR1 LGHNA, CDR2 YSLEER. Trimming removed 4 bases from V and 0 bases from J, with 14 bases in between. The time point: pre-treatment sample, taken before nivolumab and TIL therapy. Tumor tissue came from excised metastases, mostly pleural nodules or supraclavicular lymph nodes. The entry originates in a study of TIL therapy for anti-PD-1-resistant metastatic lung cancer. Study-wide points: Many TIL product clones were absent from baseline tumor, suggesting clonal contraction.

This was the immunoSEQ v3 assay. Some clones are missing from TCRdb's copy, which holds only in-frame ones; the method was immunoSEQ multiplex PCR. The data show about 7,500 clones, roughly 74% seen once. The origin of this receptor is a person between 30 and 80 years old with non-small cell lung cancer. The V call is TRBV4-3, the J call TRBJ2-3; maybe TRBD1 (5 bases). Here the sequenced sample was tumor tissue, taken at baseline. CDR3: CASSRNWGVSTDTQYF. Written as DNA, the CDR3 is TGCGCCAGCAGCCGAAATTGGGGCGTAAGCACAGATACGCAGTATTTT.